The rows below give T cell receptor beta chains drawn from one sample of a study of Ad26.COV2.S vaccination and SARS-CoV-2 variants. Using immunoSEQ multiplex PCR, the repertoire was profiled, and TCRdb retains in-frame clones only, with some absent. Of 300,000 to 400,000 clones listed, 70% to 90% are singletons. The sample in question was peripheral blood, obtained in a trial of Ad26.COV2.S vaccine versus placebo. The receptors shown here come from a person between 18 and 60 years old who received the Ad26.COV2.S COVID-19 vaccine or a placebo. CDR3s include the opening cysteine and the closing phenylalanine or tryptophan. D genes are given only for firm matches. Some rows have no size entry. The others give once, few or many, or a class for an expanded clone.

CDR3aa | CDR3nt | abundance | j_gene | d_gene | v_gene
CASSYVGQGVNEQFF | TGTGCCAGCAGTTACGTGGGACAGGGGGTAAATGAGCAGTTCTTC | - | TRBJ2-1 | TRBD1 | TRBV6-6
CASSYLNGGYTF | TGTGCCAGCAGTTACCTGAATGGTGGCTACACCTTC | - | TRBJ1-2 | - | TRBV6-2/TRBV6-3
CASSLVTALNTEAFF | TGCGCCAGCAGCCTCGTCACAGCCCTGAACACTGAAGCTTTCTTT | once | TRBJ1-1 | - | TRBV4-3
CASRGQTGENQPQHF | TGTGCCAGCAGAGGGCAGACAGGGGAAAATCAGCCCCAGCATTTT | - | TRBJ1-5 | TRBD1 | TRBV6-5
CATSREGFDEQFF | TGTGCCACCAGCAGAGAGGGGTTTGATGAGCAGTTCTTC | - | TRBJ2-1 | - | TRBV15
CASSQDLRQGGTYEQYF | TGTGCCAGCAGCCAAGATCTAAGACAAGGGGGAACCTACGAGCAGTACTTC | - | TRBJ2-7 | - | TRBV3-1/TRBV3-2
CASSPLFVGGPGGEQYF | TGTGCCAGCAGCCCGCTATTTGTGGGGGGGCCGGGTGGAGAGCAGTACTTC | - | TRBJ2-7 | - | TRBV11-2
CAWGQGATHSNQPQHF | TGTGCCTGGGGTCAGGGGGCGACCCATAGCAATCAGCCCCAGCATTTT | - | TRBJ1-5 | TRBD1 | TRBV30
CASSLEVIRDTQYF | TGTGCCAGCAGCTTAGAGGTTATAAGGGATACGCAGTATTTT | - | TRBJ2-3 | - | TRBV7-9
CASSFRQGDEQYF | TGTGCCAGTTCCTTTCGGCAGGGGGACGAGCAGTACTTC | - | TRBJ2-7 | TRBD1 | TRBV19
CASSSGPAGGSQKLFF | TGCGCCAGCAGCTCGGGGCCCGCGGGGGGCTCTCAAAAACTGTTTTTT | - | TRBJ1-4 | - | TRBV5-1
CASSKDESSRGNEAFF | TGTGCCAGCAGCAAGGACGAGTCATCGAGAGGTAACGAAGCTTTCTTT | - | TRBJ1-1 | - | TRBV21-1
CAWSRTGAEAFF | TGTGCCTGGAGTCGCACAGGGGCCGAAGCTTTCTTT | - | TRBJ1-1 | TRBD1 | TRBV30
CASSIDGLYGYTF | TGTGCCAGTAGTATTGACGGGTTGTACGGCTACACCTTC | - | TRBJ1-2 | - | TRBV19
CASSDRVRSNQPQHF | TGTGCCAGCAGTGATCGCGTCCGGAGCAATCAGCCCCAGCATTTT | few | TRBJ1-5 | - | TRBV6-1
CASSRTQGSEAFF | TGTGCCAGCAGCCGAACGCAGGGGTCTGAAGCTTTCTTT | - | TRBJ1-1 | - | TRBV14
CASSLGTGVSRNSPLHF | TGTGCCAGCAGCTTAGGGACAGGGGTATCGAGGAATTCACCCCTCCACTTT | - | TRBJ1-6 | TRBD1 | TRBV7-2
CASSIRTEETQYF | TGTGCCAGCAGCATCCGGACGGAAGAGACCCAGTACTTC | - | TRBJ2-5 | - | TRBV7-6
CAWMGQLNTEAFF | TGTGCCTGGATGGGACAGTTGAACACTGAAGCTTTCTTT | once | TRBJ1-1 | TRBD1 | TRBV30
CASSLGQVYNSPLHF | TGTGCCAGCAGCTTGGGACAGGTTTATAATTCACCCCTCCACTTT | - | TRBJ1-6 | - | TRBV5-6
CASSPTGTPNEKLFF | TGTGCCAGCAGCCCCACAGGGACCCCGAATGAAAAACTGTTTTTT | - | TRBJ1-4 | - | TRBV9
CASIGTSGYFNEQFF | TGTGCCAGCATCGGGACTAGCGGATACTTCAATGAGCAGTTCTTC | - | TRBJ2-1 | TRBD2 | TRBV6-5
CASSPPSAYSYNSPLHF | TGTGCCAGCAGCCCACCTTCAGCGTACTCCTATAATTCACCCCTCCACTTT | - | TRBJ1-6 | - | TRBV6-2/TRBV6-3
CASSEGATGTQSTF | TGTGCCAGCAGCGAAGGGGCGACAGGGACCCAATCCACCTTT | - | TRBJ1-1 | TRBD1 | TRBV6-2/TRBV6-3
CASSPYQGRGQPQHF | TGTGCCAGCAGCCCTTACCAGGGGAGGGGACAGCCCCAGCATTTT | - | TRBJ1-5 | - | TRBV11-2
CASSLGRSGDYNEQFF | TGTGCCAGCAGCTTAGGCAGGTCCGGGGACTACAATGAGCAGTTCTTC | - | TRBJ2-1 | - | TRBV11-3
CSAAWVHGYTF | TGCAGTGCTGCGTGGGTTCATGGCTACACCTTC | - | TRBJ1-2 | - | TRBV20-1
CASSFVQGKYEQYF | TGCGCCAGCAGCTTTGTACAGGGTAAATACGAGCAGTACTTC | - | TRBJ2-7 | - | TRBV5-1
CASSEGLREAAFF | TGTGCCAGCAGCGAGGGCCTCAGAGAGGCGGCTTTCTTT | - | TRBJ1-1 | - | TRBV9
CASSSLAGSTGELFF | TGCGCCAGCAGCTCCCTCGCGGGGAGCACCGGGGAGCTGTTTTTT | - | TRBJ2-2 | - | TRBV5-1
CASSLLGQGQETQYF | TGTGCCAGCAGCTTATTAGGACAGGGACAAGAGACCCAGTACTTC | once | TRBJ2-5 | TRBD1 | TRBV7-6
CAWSVPGPYTGELFF | TGTGCCTGGAGTGTTCCGGGACCCTACACCGGGGAGCTGTTTTTT | - | TRBJ2-2 | - | TRBV30
CAISSGGRDTQYF | TGTGCCATTTCTAGCGGGGGAAGGGATACGCAGTATTTT | few | TRBJ2-3 | TRBD2 | TRBV10-3
CASSPQVGSGYEQYF | TGTGCCAGCAGCCCCCAAGTGGGCTCCGGCTACGAGCAGTACTTC | - | TRBJ2-7 | - | TRBV7-2
CASSMAIGETQYF | TGTGCCAGTAGTATGGCAATCGGAGAGACCCAGTACTTC | - | TRBJ2-5 | - | TRBV19
CASSSSPGYGYTF | TGTGCCAGCAGCTCGTCCCCGGGCTATGGCTACACCTTC | - | TRBJ1-2 | - | TRBV7-2
CASSQGWSSGDQETQYF | TGCGCCAGCAGCCAAGGCTGGTCTAGCGGGGACCAAGAGACCCAGTACTTC | - | TRBJ2-5 | TRBD2 | TRBV4-3
CASSFQLQGINEQFF | TGTGCCAGCAGCTTCCAGTTGCAGGGCATCAATGAGCAGTTCTTC | - | TRBJ2-1 | - | TRBV7-3
CAWSAGGAPLHF | TGTGCCTGGAGTGCCGGGGGAGCACCCCTCCACTTT | once | TRBJ1-6 | - | TRBV30
CASSLRVGPTGELFF | TGTGCCAGCAGCCTCAGGGTTGGTCCCACCGGGGAGCTGTTTTTT | few | TRBJ2-2 | - | TRBV27
CASSSGLVSHEQYF | TGTGCCAGCAGCTCCGGACTAGTCTCCCACGAGCAGTACTTC | few | TRBJ2-7 | TRBD2 | TRBV7-9
CASSLNRGGQETQYF | TGTGCCAGCAGCTTAAACAGGGGCGGTCAAGAGACCCAGTACTTC | few | TRBJ2-5 | TRBD1 | TRBV9
CASSWVGAPDTQYF | TGTGCCAGTAGTTGGGTGGGGGCGCCGGATACGCAGTATTTT | many | TRBJ2-3 | - | TRBV19
CASSAARGGYYEQYF | TGTGCCAGCAGCGCAGCCCGCGGCGGGTACTACGAGCAGTACTTC | once | TRBJ2-7 | - | TRBV5-5
CASSRSGGVISSYEQYF | TGTGCCAGCAGTCGTAGCGGGGGGGTTATATCCTCCTACGAGCAGTACTTC | - | TRBJ2-7 | TRBD2 | TRBV13
CASSSAFPGLNGNTIYF | TGTGCCAGCAGCTCCGCCTTCCCAGGATTGAATGGAAACACCATATATTTT | - | TRBJ1-3 | - | TRBV7-2
CASSQRAGLLYEQYF | TGTGCCAGCAGCCAACGGGCAGGGCTCCTCTACGAGCAGTACTTC | - | TRBJ2-7 | - | TRBV14
CASTNEITQYF | TGTGCCAGCACCAATGAGATAACGCAGTATTTT | once | TRBJ2-3 | - | TRBV2
CASSPYRNTGELFF | TGTGCCAGCTCACCATACAGGAACACCGGGGAGCTGTTTTTT | - | TRBJ2-2 | - | TRBV18
CASRATTSGTDTQYF | TGTGCCAGTAGAGCCACGACTAGCGGGACAGATACGCAGTATTTT | - | TRBJ2-3 | TRBD2 | TRBV19
CASSYRENWQPQHF | TGTGCCAGCAGTTACAGGGAGAATTGGCAGCCCCAGCATTTT | - | TRBJ1-5 | - | TRBV27
CASSPRNEQFF | TGTGCCAGCAGCCCAAGAAATGAGCAGTTCTTC | - | TRBJ2-1 | - | TRBV7-9
CASSTDRAYNEQFF | TGTGCCAGTAGTACGGACAGGGCTTACAATGAGCAGTTCTTC | - | TRBJ2-1 | TRBD1 | TRBV19
CASSLVGQGAQEAFF | TGTGCCAGCAGTTTGGTCGGGCAGGGGGCGCAGGAAGCTTTCTTT | - | TRBJ1-1 | TRBD1 | TRBV6-5
CAWSVLGGLGAFF | TGTGCCTGGAGTGTACTTGGGGGTCTGGGAGCTTTCTTT | - | TRBJ1-1 | - | TRBV30